This TCR beta chain was identified in a study of T-cell reconstitution after alpha-beta-depleted transplantation in children (TCRdb year 2016). Regarding the research as a whole: Using TCR repertoire profiling, the study followed T-cell immune reconstitution in a quantitative way in children after TCRalphabeta/CD19-depleted allogeneic hematopoietic cell transplantation.

The germline V gene (reference sequence) specifies DFQATT as CDR1 and SNEGSKA as CDR2. From the cysteine through the phenylalanine, the CDR3 covers 12 amino acids. The read is trimmed to its CDR3 DNA, 36 bases read in frame from base 1. At the junction V is shortened by 5 bases and J by 6 bases; bases outside the gene matches: 2. Libraries were built with PCR. Instrument on record: Illumina HiSeq 2500. To normalize quantification of the TCRbeta repertoire, the TCR libraries were built with molecular barcoding that relied on unique molecular identifiers. TCRdb trimmed the raw reads at Q25, called clones with MiXCR and kept productive beta chains. One record per CDR3 amino acid sequence lists the most common genes and DNA. The sample contains a few hundred thousand distinct CDR3 sequences, 9% to 12% of them found a single time. The top ten hold more than 2% of the sample. This clonotype was observed a handful of times. Which antigen it targets is not known. Qualities for individual bases were not recorded, and no much larger clone is one base off.

Here the sequenced sample was PBMCs from the stem cell graft donor, taken from the stem cell graft. The receptor comes from a human donor who donated a stem cell graft to a child with acute lymphoblastic leukemia. The chain employs TRBV20-1 and TRBJ2-2; 8 central bases correspond to TRBD1. This receptor carries the CDR3 CSAARGPGELFF. The DNA sequence reads TGCAGTGCTGCCAGGGGGCCCGGGGAGCTGTTTTTT.